These T cell receptor beta chains were read from a single sample in a study of CD8 T cells in ankylosing spondylitis. A single record per CDR3 protein comes from TCRdb applying MiXCR to the 5' RACE reads. The data hold about 130,000 distinct CDR3 sequences, with roughly 15% observed a single time. Sequencing was carried out using blood, either unsorted or a sorted T cell fraction (not recorded which). The receptors stem from a female donor with ankylosing spondylitis or in good health (not recorded which). Both conserved end residues are part of each CDR3. Each record gives: V gene, D gene, clone size, J gene, CDR3 protein, CDR3 DNA. A D gene is named only where the DNA matches it firmly. Some rows mark clone size as missing; the rest say once, few, many or name a class of expanded clone.

TRBV12-3/TRBV12-4	TRBD1	few	TRBJ1-2	CASSQGQATTF	TGTGCCAGCAGCCAAGGACAGGCGACCACCTTC
TRBV27	TRBD2	many	TRBJ2-7	CASSFTFYGRGTGQYF	TGTGCCAGCAGTTTCACGTTTTACGGGAGGGGAACGGGGCAGTACTTC
TRBV7-2	NA	NA	TRBJ2-7	CASSVLGLGEQYF	TGTGCCAGCAGCGTCCTTGGGCTGGGCGAGCAGTACTTC
TRBV5-1	TRBD2	few	TRBJ2-3	CASSQQGLAGVDTQYF	TGCGCCAGCAGCCAACAGGGACTAGCGGGAGTAGATACGCAGTATTTT
TRBV7-9	TRBD1	NA	TRBJ1-2	CASIQTGNYGYTF	TGTGCCAGCATCCAGACAGGGAACTATGGCTACACCTTC
TRBV20-1	NA	many	TRBJ2-1	CSASLLRGIHNEQFF	TGCAGTGCTAGCCTATTGCGGGGAATTCACAATGAGCAGTTCTTC
TRBV25-1	TRBD1	few	TRBJ2-3	CASSEGGQIADTQYF	TGTGCCAGCAGTGAAGGGGGACAGATAGCAGATACGCAGTATTTT
TRBV3-1	NA	once	TRBJ1-2	CATTDSYYGYTF	TGTGCCACCACCGACAGCTACTATGGCTACACCTTC
TRBV11-2	NA	NA	TRBJ1-2	CASSFGREYGYTF	TGTGCCAGCAGCTTCGGCCGGGAATATGGCTACACCTTC
TRBV10-3	NA	many	TRBJ1-5	CAIREYSNQPQHF	TGTGCCATCAGGGAGTATAGCAATCAGCCCCAGCATTTT
TRBV18	NA	NA	TRBJ1-4	CASSTDRLNEKLFF	TGTGCCAGCTCAACTGACAGACTTAATGAAAAACTGTTTTTT
TRBV12-3/TRBV12-4	NA	NA	TRBJ1-1	CASSDGRKAFF	TGTGCCAGCAGCGACGGCCGTAAGGCTTTCTTT
TRBV5-1	NA	few	TRBJ2-3	CASSAGTDTQYF	TGCGCCAGCAGCGCCGGCACAGATACGCAGTATTTT
TRBV28	TRBD1	few	TRBJ1-2	CASSSDRTPNYGYTF	TGTGCCAGCAGTTCGGACAGGACCCCTAACTATGGCTACACCTTC
TRBV20-1	NA	NA	TRBJ1-4	CSARNSQSTNEKLFF	TGCAGTGCCCGAAATTCACAGAGCACTAATGAAAAACTGTTTTTT
TRBV20-1	TRBD2	few	TRBJ2-3	CSAYGPREGSTDTQYF	TGCAGTGCTTACGGTCCCCGGGAGGGGAGCACAGATACGCAGTATTTT
TRBV7-6	TRBD1	NA	TRBJ1-1	CASSLGDRVTVFNTEAFF	TGTGCCAGCAGCTTAGGGGACAGGGTGACCGTTTTTAACACTGAAGCTTTCTTT
TRBV5-1	TRBD1	NA	TRBJ2-6	CASSLVRTGNYGANVLTF	TGCGCCAGCAGCTTGGTCCGGACAGGGAATTATGGGGCCAACGTCCTGACTTTC
TRBV10-3	TRBD2	NA	TRBJ2-5	CAHSRAAAGGPETQYF	TGTGCTCACAGCCGAGCAGCAGCGGGGGGGCCGGAGACCCAGTACTTC
TRBV3-1	NA	NA	TRBJ1-1	CASSQELTGNTEAFF	TGTGCCAGCAGCCAAGAGCTGACAGGGAACACTGAAGCTTTCTTT
TRBV19	TRBD2	few	TRBJ2-1	CASSSPTSGRAKEQFF	TGTGCCAGTAGTTCCCCGACTAGCGGGAGGGCAAAGGAGCAGTTCTTC
TRBV18	NA	NA	TRBJ2-1	CTSSPSSGGRNEQFF	TGTACCAGCTCACCAAGTAGCGGAGGTAGGAATGAGCAGTTCTTC
TRBV12-5	TRBD2	NA	TRBJ2-2	CASVGLAANTGELFF	TGTGCTAGCGTGGGACTAGCGGCGAACACCGGGGAGCTGTTTTTT
TRBV12-3/TRBV12-4	NA	many	TRBJ2-1	CASSFGGLPPNEQFF	TGTGCCAGCAGTTTTGGGGGTCTACCTCCAAATGAGCAGTTCTTC
TRBV7-2	NA	NA	TRBJ2-1	CASSPGFYNEQFF	TGTGCCAGCAGCCCCGGATTCTACAATGAGCAGTTCTTC
TRBV7-9	NA	many	TRBJ2-2	CASSLRDGTGELFF	TGTGCCAGCAGCTTGCGGGACGGCACCGGGGAGCTGTTTTTT
TRBV4-1	TRBD1	few	TRBJ2-7	CASSHLGQGDEQYF	TGCGCCAGCAGCCATCTCGGACAGGGAGACGAGCAGTACTTC
TRBV7-3	NA	many	TRBJ2-2	CASSSSYTGELFF	TGTGCCAGCAGCTCCAGCTACACCGGGGAGCTGTTTTTT
TRBV2	NA	few	TRBJ1-5	CASSYRQASQPQHF	TGTGCCAGCAGTTATAGACAGGCCAGCCAGCCCCAGCATTTT
TRBV5-1	TRBD1	many	TRBJ2-1	CASSREDRGSNTYNEQFF	TGCGCCAGCAGCCGGGAGGACAGGGGGAGTAACACCTACAATGAGCAGTTCTTC
TRBV20-1	TRBD1	few	TRBJ2-7	CSAKEQGATYEQYF	TGCAGTGCTAAAGAACAGGGGGCGACCTACGAGCAGTACTTC
TRBV11-2	NA	many	TRBJ2-1	CASSFSASSYNEQFF	TGTGCCAGCAGCTTTAGCGCTAGCTCCTACAATGAGCAGTTCTTC
TRBV12-3/TRBV12-4	NA	many	TRBJ1-5	CASSQGSNQPQHF	TGTGCCAGCAGTCAAGGGAGCAATCAGCCCCAGCATTTT
TRBV20-1	TRBD2	NA	TRBJ2-7	CSASGGATYEQYF	TGCAGTGCTAGCGGGGGGGCTACCTACGAGCAGTACTTC
TRBV7-7	TRBD2	few	TRBJ2-1	CASSLERGSYNEQFF	TGTGCTAGCAGCTTAGAGCGGGGGTCCTACAATGAGCAGTTCTTC
TRBV7-9	TRBD1	many	TRBJ1-1	CASSLREQGATEAFF	TGTGCCAGCAGCTTGAGGGAACAGGGGGCCACTGAAGCTTTCTTT
TRBV5-1	NA	few	TRBJ2-5	CASSLGYGGGAQETQYF	TGCGCCAGCAGCTTGGGATATGGTGGTGGGGCCCAAGAGACCCAGTACTTC
TRBV2	TRBD2	few	TRBJ2-3	CASRARERGGDTQYF	TGTGCCAGCAGGGCCCGAGAGCGGGGGGGAGATACGCAGTATTTT
TRBV7-2	TRBD1	few	TRBJ1-4	CASGKRTGANEKLFF	TGTGCCAGCGGAAAACGGACAGGCGCTAATGAAAAACTGTTTTTT
TRBV12-3/TRBV12-4	NA	few	TRBJ2-2	CASSLVQERAGELFF	TGTGCCAGCAGTTTAGTGCAGGAGCGGGCCGGGGAGCTGTTTTTT
TRBV5-1	NA	many	TRBJ2-7	CASSLATRQVSYEQYF	TGCGCCAGCAGCTTGGCCACGAGACAGGTGAGCTACGAGCAGTACTTC
TRBV15	NA	few	TRBJ1-5	CATSRDPGGNQPQHF	TGTGCCACCAGCAGAGATCCGGGGGGTAATCAGCCCCAGCATTTT
TRBV12-3/TRBV12-4	NA	NA	TRBJ1-6	CASSSRGHNSPLHF	TGTGCCAGCAGTTCGAGAGGGCATAATTCACCCCTCCACTTT
TRBV20-1	TRBD1	NA	TRBJ1-1	CSARNPDRSGNTEAFF	TGCAGTGCTAGAAACCCGGACAGGTCTGGGAACACTGAAGCTTTCTTT
TRBV11-2	TRBD2	NA	TRBJ2-3	CASRSRPGGGTDTQYF	TGTGCCAGCAGATCTCGCCCGGGAGGGGGCACAGATACGCAGTATTTT
TRBV12-3/TRBV12-4	TRBD1	many	TRBJ2-3	CASTPGGDTQYF	TGTGCCAGCACCCCAGGGGGAGATACGCAGTATTTT
TRBV3-1	TRBD1	many	TRBJ1-5	CASSRGQGVQPQHF	TGTGCCAGCAGTCGCGGACAGGGCGTTCAGCCCCAGCATTTT